This T cell receptor beta chain was recovered during a study of T cell repertoires in cytomegalovirus infection. Study-wide background: It was the public TCR beta signatures that indicated both CMV infection and matching HLA type.

This clonotype has more than one count but fewer than ten. As yet, its antigen is unknown. One entry per CDR3 protein results from TCRdb running MiXCR on the reads. The table lists some 700,000 distinct CDR3 sequences, approximately 33% of them singletons. The study's findings and limits: In two of eight donors, the top clonotype was HLA-C-restricted CMV-specific.

CDR1 is SNHLY and CDR2 is FYNNEI in the germline V gene. CDR3 length: 13 residues. With V trimmed by 9 bases and J by 3 bases, 3 bases remained unmatched. The source of this sequence is a human donor in good health (CMV status not recorded). Some clones in this sample may be carry-over from other donors' samples. This chain links TRBV2 with TRBJ2-7; 12 positions agree with TRBD1. The sample here was cultured PBMCs, taken from culture after CMV antigen stimulation. As DNA, the CDR3 is TGTGCCAGAGGGACAGGGGGCCTCTACGAGCAGTACTTC. Its protein product is CARGTGGLYEQYF. Combining the CDR3 with reference TRBV2 and TRBJ2-7 gives the whole variable domain EPEVTQTPSHQVTQMGQEVILRCVPISNHLYFYWYRQILGQKVEFLVSFYNNEISEKSEIFDDQFSVERPDGSNFTLKIRSTKLEDSAMYFCARGTGGLYEQYFGPGTRLTVT.